This T cell receptor beta chain was observed in a study of cytomegalovirus exposure and HLA in healthy donors. The donors were in the roughly 110-subject validation cohort, distinct from the 666-subject first cohort. Turning to this clone: What it binds is unknown.

Study-wide points: Some TCR beta chains (roughly 160 of them) were listed as cytomegalovirus-associated. CMV antigen specificity of a few CMV-associated chains was confirmed in vitro.

The repertoire was sequenced with immunoSEQ multiplex PCR; TCRdb's copy has only in-frame clones and lacks some. This table holds about 130,000 clones, about 91% found once. Germline CDR1 and CDR2: SGHTA and FQGTGA. The CDR3 extends over 15 amino acids. Trimming removed 1 base from V and 10 bases from J, with 17 bases in between. The chain is built from TRBV7-3 and TRBJ2-1; tentative D call: TRBD2 (5 bases). Input material: PBMCs. The receptor was isolated from a woman between 18 and 30 years old in good health and CMV-seropositive. CDR3 residues: CASSLKGQSEREQFF. The CDR3 coding sequence is TGTGCCAGCAGCTTAAAGGGTCAGTCGGAGCGGGAGCAGTTCTTC.